This TCR beta chain was retrieved from a study of cytomegalovirus exposure and HLA in healthy donors. A multiplex PCR was run with 60 Vbeta primers and 13 Jbeta primers. Clones were sequenced by immunoSEQ multiplex PCR, and TCRdb holds only the in-frame ones, with some missing. Among over 30,000 clones, roughly 69% were seen once, and the ten largest hold roughly 22%. CDR3 length: 13 amino acids. The germline V and J ends were trimmed by 2 bases and 3 bases, with 10 bases remaining between them. The germline V gene has CDR1 GTSNPN and CDR2 SVGIG (reference sequence). The sequencing input was PBMCs. The TCR was taken from a man aged 45-60 years in good health and CMV-seropositive. The V gene is TRBV30, the J gene TRBJ1-2; D is possibly TRBD1 (6 bases). The CDR3 loop reads CAWSTQGHYGYTF. The CDR3 region has the DNA TGTGCCTGGAGTACACAGGGCCACTATGGCTACACCTTC. Full variable domain (remainder filled in from reference TRBV30 and TRBJ1-2): SQTIHQWPATLVQPVGSPLSLECTVEGTSNPNLYWYRQAAGRGLQLLFYSVGIGQISSEVPQNLSASRPQDRQFILSSKKLLLSDSGFYLCAWSTQGHYGYTFGSGTRLTVV.